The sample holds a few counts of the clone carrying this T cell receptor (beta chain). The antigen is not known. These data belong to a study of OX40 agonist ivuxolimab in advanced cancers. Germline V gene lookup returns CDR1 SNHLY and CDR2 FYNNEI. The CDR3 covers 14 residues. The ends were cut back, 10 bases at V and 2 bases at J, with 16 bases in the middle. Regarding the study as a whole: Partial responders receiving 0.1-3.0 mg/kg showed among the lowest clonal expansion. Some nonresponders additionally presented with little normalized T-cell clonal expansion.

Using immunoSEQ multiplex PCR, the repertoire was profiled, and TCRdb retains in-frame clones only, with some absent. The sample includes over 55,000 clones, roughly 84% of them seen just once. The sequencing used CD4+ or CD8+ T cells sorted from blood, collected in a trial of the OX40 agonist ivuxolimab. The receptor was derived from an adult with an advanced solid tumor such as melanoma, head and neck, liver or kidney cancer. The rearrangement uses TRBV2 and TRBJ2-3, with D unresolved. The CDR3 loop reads CATLKLSSTDTQYF. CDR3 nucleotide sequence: TGTGCCACCCTTAAACTGAGCTCCACAGATACGCAGTATTTT. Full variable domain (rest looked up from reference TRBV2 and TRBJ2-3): EPEVTQTPSHQVTQMGQEVILRCVPISNHLYFYWYRQILGQKVEFLVSFYNNEISEKSEIFDDQFSVERPDGSNFTLKIRSTKLEDSAMYFCATLKLSSTDTQYFGPGTRLTVL.